This T cell receptor beta chain was sequenced in a study of blood T cell repertoires in COVID-19. On the study more broadly: Samples taken during acute and convalescent COVID-19 were collected in the United States, Italy and Spain. Sources were T cells, B-cell-depleted T cells, or PBMCs; the material itself was cDNA or gDNA.

How the authors handled the data: Quantification of nucleated cells was approximated via reference gene primer amplification. The repertoire was sequenced with immunoSEQ multiplex PCR; TCRdb's copy has only in-frame clones and lacks some. That table is the source of V, J and clone size, and D and trimming were worked out from the DNA. Of about 210,000 clones listed, around four fifths were seen once; the top ten hold roughly a tenth. The CDR3 is made up of 12 amino acids. Germline lookup yields CDR1 WSHSY and CDR2 SAAADI. V was shortened by 8 bases and J by 7 bases, with 12 bases between the two germline ends. One Seattle source followed patients from active infection through their disease course.

The gene calls are TRBV10-2 and TRBJ2-1, with a weak D call TRBD1 (6 bases). The TCR was taken from a woman aged 80 or older with COVID-19, enrolled during active disease. The specimen sequenced was peripheral blood. Here the CDR3 DNA reads TGCGCCAGCCAGGACAGTAAAAATGAGCAGTTCTTC. This gives the protein CASQDSKNEQFF.